This T cell receptor (beta chain) was retrieved from a study of T cells after yellow fever vaccination. TCRdb ran MiXCR on the 5' RACE reads and lists one entry per CDR3 protein. Here the sample spans a few hundred thousand distinct CDR3 sequences, about 8.3% being singletons. The receptor was derived from a man younger than 30 who received the YFV17D yellow fever vaccine. The sequencing used PBMCs, collected 45 days after the first yellow fever vaccination.

CDR3 sequence reads: CASSQDTGGNSPLHF. The DNA of the CDR3 is TGCGCCAGCAGCCAAGACACAGGGGGCAATTCACCCCTCCACTTT. The chain links TRBV4-1 to TRBJ1-6, with TRBD1 matching over 9 bases. Germline V CDR1 and CDR2: MGHRA, YSYEKL. The V segment lost 0 bases and the J segment 7 bases; nucleotides outside the gene matches: 1. The CDR3 consists of 15 residues.